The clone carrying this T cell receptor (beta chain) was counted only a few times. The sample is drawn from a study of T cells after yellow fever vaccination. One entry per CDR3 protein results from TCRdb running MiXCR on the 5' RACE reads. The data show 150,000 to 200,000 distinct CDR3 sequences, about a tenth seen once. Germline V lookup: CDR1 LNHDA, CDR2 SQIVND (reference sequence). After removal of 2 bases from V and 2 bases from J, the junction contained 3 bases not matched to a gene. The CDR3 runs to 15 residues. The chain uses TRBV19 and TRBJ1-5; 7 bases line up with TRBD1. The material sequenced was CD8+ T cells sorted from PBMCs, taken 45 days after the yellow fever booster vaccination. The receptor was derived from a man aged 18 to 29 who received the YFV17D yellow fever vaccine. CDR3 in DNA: TGTGCCAGTAGTATATCAGGGGGAGGCAATCAGCCCCAGCATTTT. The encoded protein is CASSISGGGNQPQHF.